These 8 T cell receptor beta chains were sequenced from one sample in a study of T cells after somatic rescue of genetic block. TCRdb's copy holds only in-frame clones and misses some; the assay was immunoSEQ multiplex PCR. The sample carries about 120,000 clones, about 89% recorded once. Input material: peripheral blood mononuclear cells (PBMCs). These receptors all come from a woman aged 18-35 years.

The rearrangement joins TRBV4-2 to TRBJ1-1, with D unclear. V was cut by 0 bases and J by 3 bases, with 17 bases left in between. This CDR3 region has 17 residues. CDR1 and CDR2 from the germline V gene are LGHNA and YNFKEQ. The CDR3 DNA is TGTGCCAGCAGCCAAGATCGTGGACTCCTGAGGGACACTGAAGCTTTCTTT. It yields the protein CASSQDRGLLRDTEAFF.

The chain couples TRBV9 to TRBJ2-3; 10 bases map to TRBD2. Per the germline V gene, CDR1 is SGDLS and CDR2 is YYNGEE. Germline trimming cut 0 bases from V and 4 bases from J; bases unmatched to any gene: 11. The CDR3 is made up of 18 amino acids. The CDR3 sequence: CASSVVLSGGAFADTQYF. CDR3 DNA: TGTGCCAGCAGCGTAGTTTTGAGCGGGGGGGCCTTTGCAGATACGCAGTATTTT.

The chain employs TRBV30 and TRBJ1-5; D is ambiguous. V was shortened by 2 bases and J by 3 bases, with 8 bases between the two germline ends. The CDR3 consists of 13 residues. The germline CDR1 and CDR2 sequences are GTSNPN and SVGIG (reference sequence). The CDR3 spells CAWSPILNQPQHF. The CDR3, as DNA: TGTGCCTGGAGTCCAATTCTCAATCAGCCCCAGCATTTT.

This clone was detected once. The CDR3 bases are TGTGCCAGCAGCGTAGATCCCAGGGCAACTAACTATGGCTACACCTTC. It translates to CASSVDPRATNYGYTF. The chain couples TRBV9 to TRBJ1-2; possibly TRBD1 for D (5 bases). CDR1 is SGDLS, CDR2 YYNGEE, per germline. The germline V and J ends were trimmed by 0 bases and 0 bases, with 12 bases remaining between them. The CDR3 totals 16 residues. Complete variable domain (other parts from reference TRBV9 and TRBJ1-2): DSGVTQTPKHLITATGQRVTLRCSPRSGDLSVYWYQQSLDQGLQFLIQYYNGEERAKGNILERFSAQQFPDLHSELNLSSLELGDSALYFCASSVDPRATNYGYTFGSGTRLTVV.

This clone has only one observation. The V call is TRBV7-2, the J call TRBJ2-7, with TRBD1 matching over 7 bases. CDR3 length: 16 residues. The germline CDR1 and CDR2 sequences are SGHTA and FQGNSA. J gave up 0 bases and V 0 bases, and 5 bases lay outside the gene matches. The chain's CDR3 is CASSLAPGQFSYEQYF. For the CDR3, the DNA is TGTGCCAGCAGCTTAGCTCCGGGACAGTTCTCCTACGAGCAGTACTTC.

CDR3 bases: TGCGCCAGCAGCCGGGCCCTAAGGACTGAAGCTTTCTTT. It translates to CASSRALRTEAFF. The chain uses TRBV5-1 and TRBJ1-1; no clear D gene. The CDR3 length is 13 residues. V lost 4 bases, J lost 5 bases, and 12 bases lay in between. The germline V gene encodes CDR1 SGHRS and CDR2 YFSETQ.

The CDR3 coding sequence is TGTGCCAGCAGTGCTGGAGGGGGGAAAGCGCTCGAGCAGTACTTC. This gives the protein CASSAGGGKALEQYF. The chain uses TRBV25-1 and TRBJ2-7; D is possibly TRBD1 or TRBD2 (6 bases each). CDR1 MGHDK and CDR2 SYGVNS come from the germline V gene. The CDR3 is made up of 15 amino acids. V lost 4 bases to trimming and J lost 6 bases, with 19 bases between them.

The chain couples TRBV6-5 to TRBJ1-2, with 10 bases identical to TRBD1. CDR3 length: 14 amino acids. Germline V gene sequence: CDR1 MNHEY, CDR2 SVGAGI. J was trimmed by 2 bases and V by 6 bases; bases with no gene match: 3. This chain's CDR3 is CASRSGQGNYGYTF. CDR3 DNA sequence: TGTGCCAGCAGATCGGGACAGGGGAACTATGGCTACACCTTC.